This entry is about one T cell receptor (beta chain). Its antigen is unidentified. Germline values: CDR1 MNHEY, CDR2 SVGAGI. The J segment lost 9 bases and the V segment lost 6 bases, leaving 14 bases of the junction unmatched. The CDR3 has 15 amino acids. The protocol was immunoSEQ multiplex PCR, while the TCRdb copy is restricted to in-frame clones and leaves out a portion. Among roughly 100,000 clones, 80% were seen once, and the ten largest hold around a sixth. This sample is part of a study of Ad26.COV2.S vaccination and SARS-CoV-2 variants. General study findings and limits: Placebo recipients had lower spike-specific TCR breadth than vaccine recipients. Substantial breadth in spike-specific CD8+ and CD4+ T cell responses was reportedly seen after vaccination.

The source is a human donor who had recovered from COVID-19. The material was peripheral blood, obtained after recovery from COVID-19. This sequence joins TRBV6-5 and TRBJ2-1, with 7 bases identical to TRBD1. DNA for the CDR3: TGTGCCAGCAGGTGGGACAGTCGCCAAAAGGGTGAGCAGTTCTTC. This encodes CASRWDSRQKGEQFF.